These T cell receptor beta chains were read from a single sample in a study of blood T cell repertoires in COVID-19. Clones were read by immunoSEQ multiplex PCR, and TCRdb kept only the in-frame ones, dropping some. This table has around 450,000 clones, around nine tenths appearing once. Input material: PBMCs or T cells enriched from blood (not recorded which). The receptors were gathered from a woman aged 18-29 years with acute COVID-19. Each CDR3 is given with its conserved first and last residue. The D gene is left open where the match is weak. The size of a clone is reported for some rows only, either as once, few or many, or as a class for expanded clones.

TRBJ1-1 | NA | TRBV5-6 | NA | TGTGCCAGCAGCACCTCTCGGGTTGAAGCTTTCTTT | CASSTSRVEAFF
TRBJ2-5 | NA | TRBV2 | NA | TGTGCCAGCTCACAGACTAGTGGGAGAGAGACCCAGTACTTC | CASSQTSGRETQYF
TRBJ1-1 | NA | TRBV18 | once | TGTGCCAGCTCACCTCTGGAGGGAGCTGAAGCTTTCTTT | CASSPLEGAEAFF
TRBJ1-2 | TRBD1 | TRBV2 | NA | TGTGCCAGCAGTAACCCGGGACAGGGGCTCTATGGCTACACCTTC | CASSNPGQGLYGYTF
TRBJ2-5 | NA | TRBV7-3 | once | TGTGCCAGCAGCCCCCAAACGAGGGCTCGGCTGGAAGGAGAGACCCAGTACTTC | CASSPQTRARLEGETQYF
TRBJ1-1 | TRBD1 | TRBV7-2 | NA | TGTGCCAGCAGCTTAGGAGGGACAGTGAACACTGAAGCTTTCTTT | CASSLGGTVNTEAFF
TRBJ2-3 | TRBD1 | TRBV4-2 | NA | TGTGCCAGCAGCCAAGAACAGGGGATAACAGATACGCAGTATTTT | CASSQEQGITDTQYF
TRBJ2-1 | TRBD2 | TRBV6-5 | NA | TGTGCCAGCAGTTTTACTAGCGGGGGCTACAATGAGCAGTTCTTC | CASSFTSGGYNEQFF
TRBJ2-7 | TRBD1 | TRBV30 | NA | TGTGCCTGGAGTGTATTCGGACAGGGCACCTCCGAGCAGTACTTC | CAWSVFGQGTSEQYF
TRBJ1-2 | NA | TRBV3-1/TRBV3-2 | few | TGTGCCAGCAGCCAACCAGGTATGGACTATGGCTACACCTTC | CASSQPGMDYGYTF
TRBJ1-3 | NA | TRBV2 | NA | TGTGCCAGCAGTGCCGACAGCTCCTCTGGAAACACCATATATTTT | CASSADSSSGNTIYF
TRBJ1-6 | TRBD1 | TRBV27 | NA | TGTGCCAGCAGTCCTGACAGGGCCCGAACAGCTCTCCACTTT | CASSPDRARTALHF
TRBJ2-4 | TRBD1 | TRBV24-1 | NA | TGTGCCACCAGTGATTCTAGTTTTCCCTATGCCCGGGACAGCAAAAACATTCAGTACTTC | CATSDSSFPYARDSKNIQYF
TRBJ2-1 | TRBD2 | TRBV19 | NA | TGTGCCAGTAGTATAGGCCGGGGGGGCTTCTACAATGAGCAGTTCTTC | CASSIGRGGFYNEQFF
TRBJ2-7 | TRBD1 | TRBV18 | NA | TGTGCCAGCTCAAGGACAGGGGGCACTCTCTACGAGCAGTACTTC | CASSRTGGTLYEQYF
TRBJ2-5 | NA | TRBV15 | NA | TGTGCCACCAGCAGAACTTCAGGGGCAAGTACGGAGACCCAGTACTTC | CATSRTSGASTETQYF